Listed here are 18 T cell receptor beta chains from one sample, sequenced in a study of T cells expressing NK-cell markers. TCRdb reprocessed the 5' RACE reads, keeping one entry per CDR3 protein, no DNA. Recorded for this sample: around 260,000 distinct CDR3 sequences. Sequenced sample: blood T cells: a sorted CD56 or NKG2C T cell subset, CD4+ or CD8+ T cells, or bulk PBMC T cells (not recorded which). Source of these receptors: a woman aged 18-70 years in good health.

The chain combines TRBV20-1 with TRBJ2-5. Germline V lookup: CDR1 DFQATT, CDR2 SNEGSKA (reference sequence). CDR3 size: 13 residues. The CDR3 is CSARQDLQETQYF.

The chain combines TRBV20-1 with TRBJ1-4; the TRBD1 assignment by TCRdb is unverifiable without DNA. This CDR3 is built from 13 residues. Germline V gives CDR1 DFQATT, CDR2 SNEGSKA (reference sequence). The CDR3 sequence: CSASRDREGKLFF.

V usage is TRBV12-3 or TRBV12-4 and J usage is TRBJ2-3; the TRBD1 assignment by TCRdb is unverifiable without DNA. The CDR3 has 12 amino acids. CDR3 sequence: CASGRSTDTQYF.

The CDR3 protein is CASSQELRREQYF. The chain links TRBV4-2 to TRBJ2-7. Per germline, CDR1 LGHNA and CDR2 YNFKEQ. The CDR3 has 13 residues.

The J gene is TRBJ2-7, the V gene TRBV3-1; TCRdb's D gene call, TRBD2, goes unchecked for lack of DNA. The CDR3 spans 16 residues. CDR1 and CDR2 (germline): LGHDT, YNNKEL (reference sequence). The chain's CDR3 is CASSQASGRSSYEQYF.

CDR3 sequence reads: CASSVGYETQYF. The V gene is TRBV25-1, the J gene TRBJ2-5. CDR1 and CDR2 from the germline V gene are MGHDK and SYGVNS. The CDR3 is 12 amino acids. Supplemented by reference TRBV25-1 and TRBJ2-5, the full variable domain reads EADIYQTPRYLVIGTGKKITLECSQTMGHDKMYWYQQDPGMELHLIHYSYGVNSTEKGDLSSESTVSRIRTEHFPLTLESARPSHTSQYLCASSVGYETQYFGPGTRLLVL.

The chain couples TRBV5-5 to TRBJ2-5. Germline V gene lookup returns CDR1 SGHKS and CDR2 YYEKEE (reference sequence). The CDR3 runs to 13 residues. This CDR3 reads CASSPSLQETQYF.

The chain joins TRBV14 to TRBJ2-1. Germline V gene lookup returns CDR1 SGHDN and CDR2 FVKESK. The CDR3 sequence is 15 residues long. CDR3 loop: CASSRPRGSYNEQFF. Based on the CDR3 plus reference TRBV14 and TRBJ2-1, the full variable domain is EAGVTQFPSHSVIEKGQTVTLRCDPISGHDNLYWYRRVMGKEIKFLLHFVKESKQDESGMPNNRFLAERTGGTYSTLKVQPAELEDSGVYFCASSRPRGSYNEQFFGPGTRLTVL.

The chain's CDR3 is CASSFTQTGSTYGYTF. The chain carries TRBV5-1 and TRBJ1-2; TCRdb calls TRBD1, which cannot be checked without DNA. Per the germline V gene, CDR1 is SGHRS and CDR2 is YFSETQ. The CDR3 runs 16 residues.

The chain recombines TRBV20-1 with TRBJ2-1; lacking DNA, the TRBD2 call made by TCRdb goes unchecked. Per the germline V gene, CDR1 is DFQATT and CDR2 is SNEGSKA (reference sequence). The CDR3 contains 14 residues. The CDR3 loop reads CSPARTSGRSEQFF.

The chain joins TRBV12-3 or TRBV12-4 to TRBJ1-5; no DNA is available, so the TRBD1 call from TCRdb remains unchecked. CDR3 length: 15 amino acids. The CDR3 spells CASSPRSQGYQPQHF.

The genes are TRBV29-1 and TRBJ2-3; TCRdb outputs TRBD1, but without DNA this stays unchecked. Germline V gene data show CDR1 as SQVTM and CDR2 as ANQGSEA. The CDR3 is made up of 15 amino acids. CDR3 region: CSVEKTGYFADTQYF.

This rearrangement joins TRBV30 to TRBJ2-1; TCRdb lists TRBD2, though no DNA is available to test this call. This CDR3 region has 13 residues. Per the germline V gene, CDR1 is GTSNPN and CDR2 is SVGIG (reference sequence). CDR3 protein: CARSGRVYNEQFF.

The V and J genes are TRBV12-3 or TRBV12-4 and TRBJ2-1; TCRdb selects TRBD1, and the lack of DNA leaves this call unchecked. The CDR3 loop spans 14 amino acids. The CDR3 region is CASSDRDRADEQFF.

The chain joins TRBV4-1 to TRBJ1-2; TCRdb's D call of TRBD1 is untestable without DNA. CDR3 length: 17 amino acids. Germline V gives CDR1 MGHRA, CDR2 YSYEKL. The CDR3 loop is CASSLGQDQNVNYGYTF.

This sequence joins TRBV5-1 and TRBJ2-3; TCRdb returns TRBD1, unconfirmable since there is no DNA. The CDR3 runs to 15 residues. Germline CDR1 and CDR2: SGHRS and YFSETQ. This CDR3 is CASSPPRGITDTQYF.

V is TRBV6-5 and J is TRBJ2-5; absent DNA, TCRdb's TRBD1 call cannot be checked. Per germline, CDR1 MNHEY and CDR2 SVGAGI. This CDR3 contains 16 residues. The CDR3 here is CASSYQTGWRVETQYF.

The chain recombines TRBV20-1 with TRBJ2-3; TCRdb's D call, TRBD2, is unchecked because there is no DNA. Germline V CDR1 and CDR2: DFQATT, SNEGSKA (reference sequence). The CDR3 covers 15 residues. The CDR3 region is CSARHLRAGLFTQYF.